The 17 T cell receptor beta chains below all came from one sample that was sequenced in a study of blood T cell repertoires in COVID-19. TCRdb keeps only in-frame clones here, not all; method: immunoSEQ multiplex PCR. Among fewer than 150,000 clones listed, approximately 85% were seen once. Sequencing was carried out using peripheral blood. The receptors were gathered from a human donor in a cohort sampled during active COVID-19.

The V call is TRBV30, the J call TRBJ1-2; maybe TRBD1 (6 bases). Trimming took 4 bases from V and 4 from J, leaving 22 bases between them. Germline CDR1 and CDR2: GTSNPN and SVGIG (reference sequence). The CDR3 totals 16 residues. Here the CDR3 reads CAWTRGAASQGYGYTF. For the CDR3, the DNA is TGTGCCTGGACCCGGGGGGCAGCATCACAGGGCTATGGCTACACCTTC. Combining the CDR3 with reference TRBV30 and TRBJ1-2 gives the whole variable domain SQTIHQWPATLVQPVGSPLSLECTVEGTSNPNLYWYRQAAGRGLQLLFYSVGIGQISSEVPQNLSASRPQDRQFILSSKKLLLSDSGFYLCAWTRGAASQGYGYTFGSGTRLTVV.

The chain joins TRBV5-1 to TRBJ2-1; D perhaps matches TRBD1 (5 bases). The V gene's germline CDR1 is SGHRS and CDR2 YFSETQ. CDR3 size: 13 residues. The ends were cut back, 1 base at V and 7 bases at J, with 9 bases in the middle. The CDR3 bases are TGCGCCAGCAGCTTGTGGGGCGTGAATGAGCAGTTCTTC. Encoded protein: CASSLWGVNEQFF.

The chain carries TRBV6-2 or TRBV6-3 and TRBJ1-2; maybe TRBD1 (6 bases). The CDR3 sequence is 13 residues long. Trimming shortened V by 6 bases and J by 6 bases, and 14 bases separated the two germline ends. In germline, CDR1 is MNHEY, CDR2 SVGEGT. This chain's CDR3 is CASSRQAPDGYTF. In nucleotides, the CDR3 is TGTGCCAGCAGCCGACAGGCGCCCGATGGCTACACCTTC.

The gene calls are TRBV1 and TRBJ1-1; TRBD1 is the table's D call, not checked against the DNA. TRBV1 is listed as a pseudogene. The CDR3 runs to 17 residues. The CDR3 spells CTSSQEWFSGANTEAFF. The CDR3 bases are TGCACCAGCAGCCAAGAGTGGTTCTCTGGGGCGAACACTGAAGCTTTCTTT.

This rearrangement joins TRBV10-3 to TRBJ1-5; maybe TRBD1 (5 bases). This CDR3 has 12 amino acids. Per the germline V gene, CDR1 is ENHRY and CDR2 is SYGVKD. V was cut by 6 bases and J by 3 bases, with 6 bases left in between. Written as DNA, the CDR3 is TGTGCCATCAGGGACACCAATCAGCCCCAGCATTTT. Encoded protein: CAIRDTNQPQHF.

This chain uses TRBV4-3 with TRBJ2-1, with a possible D match to TRBD1 (6 bases). The ends were cut back, 0 bases at V and 3 bases at J, with 15 bases in the middle. The CDR3 is 17 amino acids. Germline loops: CDR1 LGHNA, CDR2 YSLEER. The CDR3 reads CASSQEVGGLSYNEQFF. CDR3 DNA: TGCGCCAGCAGCCAAGAAGTTGGGGGCCTCAGCTACAATGAGCAGTTCTTC.

This chain uses TRBV27 with TRBJ1-5; 7 bases match TRBD1. CDR1 and CDR2 from the germline V gene are MNHEY and SMNVEV (reference sequence). V was clipped by 6 bases and J by 3 bases; unmatched bases: 8. The CDR3 extends over 15 amino acids. Here the CDR3 reads CASRKGQQYNQPQHF. The DNA of the CDR3 is TGTGCCAGCAGGAAGGGACAGCAGTACAATCAGCCCCAGCATTTT.

The sample holds a few counts of this clone. V usage is TRBV19 and J usage is TRBJ1-5; 9 positions agree with TRBD1. The CDR3 runs to 13 residues. The germline CDR1 and CDR2 sequences are LNHDA and SQIVND (reference sequence). V shed 9 bases and J 4 bases; nucleotides not matched to a gene: 4. For the CDR3, the DNA is TGTGCCAGCACGACAGGGGGGAATCAGCCCCAGCATTTT. Protein sequence: CASTTGGNQPQHF.

The rearrangement uses TRBV5-8 and TRBJ1-1; 11 nucleotides line up with TRBD1. Germline assignment: CDR1 SGHTS and CDR2 YDEGEE. This CDR3 is 12 amino acids long. V was pared by 3 bases and J by 12 bases, with 4 bases of the junction left unmatched. The CDR3 nucleotides read TGTGCCAGCAGCTGGACAGGGGGCACACCTTTCTTT. Translating it yields CASSWTGGTPFF.

The chain joins TRBV30 to TRBJ2-5, with 11 bases aligning to TRBD1. Germline V lookup: CDR1 GTSNPN, CDR2 SVGIG (reference sequence). V gave up 2 bases and J gave up 2 bases; unmatched junction bases: 13. The CDR3 totals 18 residues. The CDR3 reads CAWSQGTGGGRAQETQYF. The CDR3 nucleotides are TGTGCCTGGAGTCAAGGGACAGGGGGGGGCCGGGCACAAGAGACCCAGTACTTC.

The chain is built from TRBV7-9 and TRBJ1-2; TRBD1 agrees at 10 bases. The CDR3 sequence is 15 residues long. Germline V CDR1 and CDR2: SEHNR, FQNEAQ (reference sequence). V lost 5 bases to trimming and J lost 9 bases; unmatched junction nucleotides: 12. This chain's CDR3 is CASSGTGAGPLSYTF. Here the CDR3 DNA reads TGTGCCAGCAGCGGGACAGGGGCGGGTCCTCTAAGCTACACCTTC.

The chain links TRBV5-4 to TRBJ2-2; 8 positions match TRBD1. Germline V gives CDR1 SGHNT, CDR2 YYREEE (reference sequence). This CDR3 region has 16 residues. Trimming at V came to 5 bases and at J to 4 bases, leaving 10 bases not matched to a gene. The DNA of the CDR3 is TGTGCCAGCAGGCAGGGGGCTAGAGGAGGCACCGGGGAGCTGTTTTTT. Protein sequence: CASRQGARGGTGELFF.

This clone was counted once. J is TRBJ2-7 and V is TRBV9; weak D call: TRBD2 (5 bases). V lost 3 bases and J lost 4, with 26 bases in between. The CDR3 consists of 18 residues. CDR1 SGDLS and CDR2 YYNGEE come from the germline V gene. The CDR3 loop is CASSERPAAAIGFYEQYV. For the CDR3, the DNA is TGTGCCAGCAGCGAGAGGCCGGCAGCGGCAATAGGGTTTTACGAGCAGTACGTC.

The rearrangement uses TRBV15 and TRBJ1-6; no clear D gene. This CDR3 is built from 14 residues. Germline CDR1 reads LNHNV; CDR2 reads YYDKDF (reference sequence). V lost 0 bases, J lost 11 bases, and 11 bases lay in between. The CDR3 DNA sequence: TGTGCCACCAGCAGAGATGGACTGGGAACACCCCTCCACTTT. This encodes CATSRDGLGTPLHF.

This clone was seen repeatedly, ten times or more. Other DNA sequences within the sample encode an identical CDR3. This chain uses TRBV7-2 with TRBJ2-5, with TRBD1 identical over 9 bases. From germline, CDR1 is SGHTA and CDR2 FQGNSA. V trimming: 1 base; J trimming: 2 bases; junction bases outside the gene matches: 2. This CDR3 spans 15 amino acids. CDR3 DNA: TGTGCCAGCAGCTTAGACAGGGGGCGGCAAGAGACCCAGTACTTC. Its translation is CASSLDRGRQETQYF.

With respect to this clone: Within the sample, other DNA sequences also encode this same CDR3. The gene calls are TRBV6-2 or TRBV6-3 and TRBJ2-1; D is unclear. CDR3 length equals 16 residues. Germline CDR1 reads MNHEY; CDR2 reads SVGEGT. V was cut by 2 bases and J by 1 base, with 12 bases left in between. DNA for the CDR3: TGTGCCAGCAGTTACCTCGGTACGGGTTCCTACAATGAGCAGTTCTTC. It specifies CASSYLGTGSYNEQFF.

This chain connects TRBV6-2 or TRBV6-3 to TRBJ2-1; 7 bases match TRBD1. V shed 2 bases and J 6 bases; nucleotides not matched to a gene: 7. The CDR3 is made up of 15 amino acids. The germline V gene has CDR1 MNHEY and CDR2 SVGEGT. CDR3 in amino acids: CASSYTGVRSNEQFF. In DNA form, the CDR3 reads TGTGCCAGCAGTTACACAGGGGTACGGAGCAATGAGCAGTTCTTC.